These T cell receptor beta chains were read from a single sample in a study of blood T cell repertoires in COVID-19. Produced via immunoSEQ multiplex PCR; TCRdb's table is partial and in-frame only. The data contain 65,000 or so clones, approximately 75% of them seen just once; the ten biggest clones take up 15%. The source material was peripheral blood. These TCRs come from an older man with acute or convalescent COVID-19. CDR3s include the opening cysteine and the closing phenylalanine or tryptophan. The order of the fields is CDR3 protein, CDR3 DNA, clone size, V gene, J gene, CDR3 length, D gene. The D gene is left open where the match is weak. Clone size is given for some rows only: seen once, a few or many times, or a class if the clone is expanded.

CDR3aa: CSGRTGSNYGYTF; CDR3nt: TGCAGCGGTCGGACAGGTTCTAACTATGGCTACACCTTC; abundance: -; v_gene: TRBV29-1; j_gene: TRBJ1-2; len: 13; d_gene: TRBD1
CDR3aa: CASSQDPSVGSITEAFF; CDR3nt: TGCGCCAGCAGCCAAGACCCCTCCGTAGGGAGTATCACTGAAGCTTTCTTT; abundance: few; v_gene: TRBV4-1; j_gene: TRBJ1-1; len: 17; d_gene: -
CDR3aa: CASSEGNEGLSGELFF; CDR3nt: TGTGCCAGCAGTGAAGGAAACGAGGGTTTGTCCGGGGAGCTGTTTTTT; abundance: -; v_gene: TRBV6-1; j_gene: TRBJ2-2; len: 16; d_gene: -
CDR3aa: CASSLPGQGIHEQFF; CDR3nt: TGTGCCAGCAGCTTGCCGGGACAGGGGATCCATGAGCAGTTCTTC; abundance: -; v_gene: TRBV5-6; j_gene: TRBJ2-1; len: 15; d_gene: TRBD1
CDR3aa: CASSDSLGGEQFF; CDR3nt: TGTGCCAGCAGTGACTCGTTAGGGGGTGAGCAGTTCTTC; abundance: few; v_gene: TRBV6-4; j_gene: TRBJ2-1; len: 13; d_gene: -
CDR3aa: CASSPRGTGEQFF; CDR3nt: TGTGCCAGCAGCCCCCGCGGGACGGGGGAGCAGTTCTTC; abundance: -; v_gene: TRBV7-8; j_gene: TRBJ2-1; len: 13; d_gene: -
CDR3aa: CASSGRQGPRRELFF; CDR3nt: TGTGCCAGCAGCGGACGACAGGGTCCACGAAGGGAGCTGTTTTTT; abundance: -; v_gene: TRBV14; j_gene: TRBJ2-2; len: 15; d_gene: TRBD1
CDR3aa: CASSKGQVGLSGNTIYF; CDR3nt: TGTGCCAGCAGCAAGGGACAGGTGGGACTCTCTGGAAACACCATATATTTT; abundance: -; v_gene: TRBV9; j_gene: TRBJ1-3; len: 17; d_gene: TRBD1
CDR3aa: CASSEAWGVQSYEQYF; CDR3nt: TGTGCCAGCAGTGAAGCTTGGGGGGTCCAATCCTACGAGCAGTACTTC; abundance: -; v_gene: TRBV6-1; j_gene: TRBJ2-7; len: 16; d_gene: -
CDR3aa: CASILGPFTEAFF; CDR3nt: TGTGCCAGCATACTGGGCCCTTTCACTGAAGCTTTCTTT; abundance: -; v_gene: TRBV2; j_gene: TRBJ1-1; len: 13; d_gene: -
CDR3aa: CASSSPREIRTISSYSEQFF; CDR3nt: TGCGCCAGCAGCTCCCCCCGCGAAATCAGGACTATCAGCTCCTACAGTGAGCAGTTCTTC; abundance: -; v_gene: TRBV5-1; j_gene: TRBJ2-1; len: 20; d_gene: -
CDR3aa: CASSLVANNEQFF; CDR3nt: TGTGCCAGCTCACTTGTAGCCAACAATGAGCAGTTCTTC; abundance: -; v_gene: TRBV18; j_gene: TRBJ2-1; len: 13; d_gene: -
CDR3aa: CASQGLGGWTNYGYTF; CDR3nt: TGTGCCAGTCAAGGGCTGGGGGGGTGGACTAACTATGGCTACACCTTC; abundance: -; v_gene: TRBV2; j_gene: TRBJ1-2; len: 16; d_gene: -
CDR3aa: CAISEPLVYEQYF; CDR3nt: TGTGCCATCAGTGAGCCACTTGTCTACGAGCAGTACTTC; abundance: -; v_gene: TRBV10-3; j_gene: TRBJ2-7; len: 13; d_gene: -
CDR3aa: CASSTRTSGQETQYF; CDR3nt: TGCGCCAGCAGCACTAGGACTAGCGGCCAAGAGACCCAGTACTTC; abundance: once; v_gene: TRBV5-1; j_gene: TRBJ2-5; len: 15; d_gene: TRBD2
CDR3aa: CASSFQGRNTEAFF; CDR3nt: TGTGCCAGCAGCTTCCAGGGGCGGAACACTGAAGCTTTCTTT; abundance: -; v_gene: TRBV7-2; j_gene: TRBJ1-1; len: 14; d_gene: -